A single sample gave rise to the 28 T cell receptor beta chains below, sequenced in a study of blood T cells in healthy people across ages. Then a second PCR, running about 7 to 11 cycles, was carried out with a sample-barcoded 5' primer and a J-beta primer mix. A single record per CDR3 protein comes from TCRdb applying MiXCR to the 5' RACE reads. Of 1.8 million or so distinct CDR3 sequences in the sample, approximately 39% were seen once. Sequencing was carried out using blood. These receptors were collected from a human donor in good health.

This clonotype was observed a handful of times. The chain couples TRBV7-9 to TRBJ1-2; TRBD1 matches at 7 bases. V gave up 5 bases and J gave up 7 bases; unmatched junction bases: 16. The CDR3 consists of 16 residues. From germline, CDR1 is SEHNR and CDR2 FQNEAQ (reference sequence). In DNA, the CDR3 is TGTGCCAGCAGCCATTCTGGGACAGCAAAGATTAGTGGCTACACCTTC. Its translation: CASSHSGTAKISGYTF.

The chain is built from TRBV12-3 or TRBV12-4 and TRBJ1-6, with 10 bases identical to TRBD1. The length of the CDR3 is 15 residues. J gave up 9 bases and V 4 bases, and 6 bases lay outside the gene matches. The CDR3 loop reads CASSSEGQGFSPLHF. The CDR3 DNA is TGTGCCAGCAGTTCTGAGGGACAGGGGTTTTCACCCCTCCACTTT.

In this sample, this clonotype turned up once. The rearrangement uses TRBV28 and TRBJ2-7; D is possibly TRBD2 (5 bases). With the DNA end fitting TRBJ2-5 better, the J assignment may be wrong. Germline V gene sequence: CDR1 MDHEN, CDR2 SYDVKM. CDR3 length equals 13 residues. In DNA, the CDR3 is TGTGCCAGCAGTCCCCACCCTGAGGGGACCCAGTACTTC. Translation gives CASSPHPEGTQYF.

The chain links TRBV12-3 or TRBV12-4 to TRBJ1-5; no clear D gene. CDR3 length: 15 residues. The V end lost 3 bases, the J end lost 2 bases, and 11 bases lay between the germline ends. The CDR3 sequence is CASSLAESGNQPQHF. The DNA for the CDR3 is TGTGCCAGCAGTTTGGCGGAAAGCGGCAATCAGCCCCAGCATTTT.

This chain joins TRBV9 and TRBJ2-7, with D perhaps TRBD1 (6 bases). CDR1 is SGDLS and CDR2 is YYNGEE in the germline V gene. V was cut by 3 bases and J by 3 bases, with 10 bases left in between. The CDR3 totals 13 residues. CDR3 sequence reads: CASSAGVRYEQYF. CDR3 nucleotide sequence: TGTGCCAGCAGCGCAGGGGTACGCTACGAGCAGTACTTC.

This clonotype was recorded a few times. The V call is TRBV20-1, the J call TRBJ1-2; 8 bases line up with TRBD1. CDR1 DFQATT and CDR2 SNEGSKA come from the germline V gene (reference sequence). The CDR3 totals 13 residues. V lost 2 bases and J lost 4; bases outside the gene matches: 3. For the CDR3, the DNA is TGCAGTGCTAGAATAGACAGGGGCTATGGCTACACCTTC. Residues: CSARIDRGYGYTF.

The chain recombines TRBV7-9 with TRBJ2-4; TRBD2 is a possible D gene (5 bases). The DNA end is a closer match to TRBJ2-7, so the J assignment may be wrong. The CDR3 is 13 amino acids. Germline V gene sequence: CDR1 SEHNR, CDR2 FQNEAQ (reference sequence). The CDR3 here is CASSWALSDEQYF. DNA for the CDR3: TGTGCCAGCAGCTGGGCCCTTAGCGACGAGCAGTACTTC.

This chain connects TRBV20-1 to TRBJ1-2, with D unclear. This CDR3 spans 14 amino acids. The germline V and J ends were trimmed by 3 bases and 3 bases, with 14 bases remaining between them. Germline assignment: CDR1 DFQATT and CDR2 SNEGSKA (reference sequence). The CDR3 region has the DNA TGCAGTGCTAGTGAACAAATAAGAGACTATGGCTACACCTTC. Translation gives CSASEQIRDYGYTF.

The chain employs TRBV7-8 and TRBJ1-2; 8 bases are a match to TRBD1. CDR1 is SGHVS, CDR2 FQNEAQ, per germline. After removal of 5 bases from V and 5 bases from J, the junction contained 10 bases not matched to a gene. The CDR3 extends over 15 amino acids. The CDR3 loop is CASSPRGQAYYGYTF. The DNA for the CDR3 is TGTGCCAGCAGCCCTAGGGGACAGGCGTATTATGGCTACACCTTC. Drawing the rest from reference TRBV7-8 and TRBJ1-2, the complete variable domain is GAGVSQSPRYKVAKRGQDVALRCDPISGHVSLFWYQQALGQGPEFLTYFQNEAQLDKSGLPSDRFFAERPEGSVSTLKIQRTQQEDSAVYLCASSPRGQAYYGYTFGSGTRLTVV.

The sample holds one count of this clonotype. The CDR3 is CATQGQPNTEAFF. DNA for the CDR3: TGTGCCACTCAAGGACAGCCGAACACTGAAGCTTTCTTT. This chain connects TRBV24-1 to TRBJ1-1, with a tentative D call TRBD1 (6 bases). V shed 10 bases and J shed 1 base, with 12 bases lying between them. CDR1 and CDR2 (germline): KGHDR, SFDVKD. The CDR3 consists of 13 residues.

This clonotype has just a few counts. The rearrangement uses TRBV10-3 and TRBJ1-5, with TRBD1 matching over 12 bases. From germline, CDR1 is ENHRY and CDR2 SYGVKD. The CDR3 contains 15 residues. The ends lost 5 bases at V and 7 bases at J; junction bases unmatched: 6. Here the CDR3 DNA reads TGTGCCATCAGTAACGCCGGGACAGGGGGCCAGCCCCAGCATTTT. It yields the protein CAISNAGTGGQPQHF.

The chain recombines TRBV11-1 with TRBJ2-1, with a weak D call TRBD2 (6 bases). Germline V gene lookup returns CDR1 SGHAT and CDR2 FQDESV (reference sequence). With 1 base removed from V and 7 bases from J, the gap between germline ends came to 14 bases. This CDR3 is built from 15 residues. The CDR3 nucleotides read TGTGCCAGCAGCTTAGACGGGACTTCTCTAAATGAGCAGTTCTTC. It encodes CASSLDGTSLNEQFF.

The CDR3, as DNA: TGTGCCATCAGCGCCCAACCGGGACGGGACTACGAGCAGTACTTC. Amino acids: CAISAQPGRDYEQYF. This chain joins TRBV10-3 and TRBJ2-5; D is possibly TRBD1 or TRBD2 (5 bases each). The J call is uncertain, as TRBJ2-7 better fits the DNA end. From germline, CDR1 is ENHRY and CDR2 SYGVKD. The CDR3 consists of 15 residues.

This clonotype has only a few counts. An end of the junction differs from the germline gene, which may be a read error. The chain uses TRBV7-9 and TRBJ2-7; 9 nucleotides line up with TRBD1. Germline V gene data show CDR1 as SEHNR and CDR2 as FQNEAQ (reference sequence). This CDR3 spans 15 amino acids. CDR3 amino acids: CASSLGTGLTYEQYF. The CDR3 bases are TGTGCCAGCAGTTTAGGGACAGGGCTTACCTACGAGCAGTACTTC.

Turning to this clonotype: One junction end disagrees with the germline gene, perhaps due to a read error. The rearrangement uses TRBV12-3 or TRBV12-4 and TRBJ2-3; 9 bases agree with TRBD1. CDR3 size: 15 residues. For the CDR3, the DNA is TGTGCCAGCAGCCGGAGACAGGGGGTATCAGATGCGCAGTATTTT. It specifies CASSRRQGVSDAQYF.

This sequence joins TRBV7-2 and TRBJ1-1, with D perhaps TRBD1 (5 bases). V lost 1 base and J lost 8, with 11 bases in between. Germline CDR1 SGHTA, CDR2 FQGNSA. The CDR3 is made up of 13 amino acids. The DNA of the CDR3 is TGTGCCAGCAGCTTAGGGGGGGGGGTGGAAGCTTTCTTT. This encodes CASSLGGGVEAFF.

This chain uses TRBV2 with TRBJ2-7; no clear D gene. Germline values: CDR1 SNHLY, CDR2 FYNNEI. Trimming pared 7 bases from V and 0 bases from J, leaving 13 bases between. CDR3 length: 14 amino acids. The chain's CDR3 is CASTALRSSYEQYF. CDR3 nucleotide sequence: TGTGCCAGCACCGCACTCCGGAGCTCCTACGAGCAGTACTTC.

This clonotype was counted a single time. The rearrangement uses TRBV20-1 and TRBJ2-3; D might be TRBD2 (6 bases). V was cut by 6 bases and J by 4 bases, with 11 bases left in between. Germline V lookup: CDR1 DFQATT, CDR2 SNEGSKA (reference sequence). This CDR3 is 12 amino acids long. The CDR3 sequence is CSAIGGADTQYF. The CDR3 nucleotides are TGCAGTGCCATAGGCGGGGCAGATACGCAGTATTTT.

The chain carries TRBV29-1 and TRBJ2-3; 7 positions agree with TRBD2. The CDR3 length is 16 residues. V gave up 3 bases and J gave up 4 bases; unmatched junction bases: 13. The germline V gene has CDR1 SQVTM and CDR2 ANQGSEA. The DNA of the CDR3 is TGCAGCGTTGAGGGATGGACTAGAGATTACTCAGATACGCAGTATTTT. Translation gives CSVEGWTRDYSDTQYF.

The rearrangement joins TRBV12-3 or TRBV12-4 to TRBJ1-5; no clear D gene. The CDR3 extends over 13 amino acids. V gave up 5 bases and J gave up 4 bases, with 9 bases separating them. For the CDR3, the DNA is TGTGCCAGCAGTGTGTCGGAGAATCAGCCCCAGCATTTT. Translating it yields CASSVSENQPQHF.

The chain has TRBV9 and TRBJ2-2; 7 bases line up with TRBD1. V lost 4 bases, J lost 7 bases, and 7 bases stayed unmatched. The CDR3 is made up of 14 amino acids. Per germline, CDR1 SGDLS and CDR2 YYNGEE. Here the CDR3 reads CASSLGGADGELFF. The CDR3 DNA follows: TGTGCCAGCAGCTTAGGGGGCGCCGACGGGGAGCTGTTTTTT.

The chain employs TRBV7-3 and TRBJ1-1; a possible D gene is TRBD1 (5 bases). Between the trimmed V and J ends, which lost 6 bases and 2 bases, there was a span of 10 bases. Germline lookup yields CDR1 SGHTA and CDR2 FQGTGA. The CDR3 runs 13 residues. CDR3 sequence reads: CASRMDTNTEAFF. The CDR3, as DNA: TGTGCCAGCAGAATGGACACTAACACTGAAGCTTTCTTT.

The chain joins TRBV7-9 to TRBJ1-2; D perhaps matches TRBD1 (5 bases). The CDR3 spans 14 residues. The germline V and J ends were trimmed by 1 base and 6 bases, with 12 bases remaining between them. Germline loops: CDR1 SEHNR, CDR2 FQNEAQ (reference sequence). DNA of the CDR3: TGTGCCAGCAGCTTAGTACAGGTTAATAATGGCTACACCTTC. Its protein product is CASSLVQVNNGYTF.

This clonotype was seen only a few times. The V and J genes are TRBV6-1 and TRBJ1-5; D not certain. This CDR3 region has 12 residues. Germline V CDR1 and CDR2: MNHNS, SASEGT. The DNA for the CDR3 is TGTTCTACAAGGCCCAACAATCAGCCCCAGCATTTT. It encodes CSTRPNNQPQHF.

V gene TRBV6-1 combines with J gene TRBJ2-1, with 10 bases aligning to TRBD1. Trimming at V came to 4 bases and at J to 6 bases, leaving 6 bases not matched to a gene. Germline V gene sequence: CDR1 MNHNS, CDR2 SASEGT. The CDR3 spans 15 residues. CDR3 sequence (DNA): TGTGCCAGCAGTGTCGACAGGGGGCGATCCAATGAGCAGTTCTTC. Translation: CASSVDRGRSNEQFF.

V gene TRBV20-1 combines with J gene TRBJ1-4; possible D gene TRBD1, 5 bases. CDR1 is DFQATT and CDR2 is SNEGSKA in the germline V gene (reference sequence). V lost 3 bases, J lost 8 bases, and 16 bases lay in between. The CDR3 is made up of 14 amino acids. CDR3: CSASGGGDGEKLFF. CDR3 nucleotides: TGCAGTGCTAGCGGCGGGGGGGATGGGGAAAAACTGTTTTTT.

The chain is built from TRBV13 and TRBJ1-2; possibly TRBD1 for D (5 bases). CDR1 and CDR2 from the germline V gene are PRHDT and FYEKMQ (reference sequence). The CDR3 covers 15 residues. V lost 0 bases and J lost 5, with 13 bases in between. The CDR3 bases are TGTGCCAGCAGCTTAGGCCGAGGGACGTCGTATGGCTACACCTTC. Translating it yields CASSLGRGTSYGYTF.

In regard to this clonotype: At one of its ends the junction is not consistent with the germline gene, which may arise from a read error. The V call is TRBV7-9, the J call TRBJ2-3; a possible D gene is TRBD2 (6 bases). Germline V gives CDR1 SEHNR, CDR2 FQNEAQ (reference sequence). The CDR3 is 13 residues long. CDR3 bases: TGTGCCAGTAGCTCAGTTCTCGGGAGTACGCAGTATTTT. Translation: CASSSVLGSTQYF.